A single sample is the source of the 17 T cell receptor beta chains below, sequenced in a study of blood T cell repertoires in COVID-19. Method: immunoSEQ multiplex PCR; TCRdb's copy keeps in-frame clones and lacks some. This table holds approximately 230,000 clones, about 90% found once. What was sequenced was peripheral blood. Receptors originate from a man between 18 and 29 years old with active or convalescent COVID-19.

The V call is TRBV11-3, the J call TRBJ1-1; D is uncertain. This CDR3 has 13 residues. Germline values: CDR1 SGHNT, CDR2 YENEEA. Trimming took off 1 base at V and 6 bases at J, with 9 bases between the two ends. The CDR3 bases are TGTGCCAGCAGCTTAGGGGCGGGAGCTGAAGCTTTCTTT. This translates into CASSLGAGAEAFF.

The rearrangement joins TRBV19 to TRBJ1-2; 9 nucleotides align to TRBD1. CDR1 and CDR2 from the germline V gene are LNHDA and SQIVND (reference sequence). J was trimmed by 4 bases and V by 5 bases; bases with no gene match: 5. The CDR3 runs to 14 residues. CDR3 nucleotides: TGTGCCAGTAGTTCCATGACAGGGGGCTATGGCTACACCTTC. It codes for CASSSMTGGYGYTF.

In regard to this clone: The conserved phenylalanine or tryptophan is not found at the CDR3 terminus, so this likely reflects a read error. The DNA is left out, because the CDR3 cannot be placed on it with certainty; the CDR3 is given as TCRdb lists it. The chain is built from TRBV5-5 and TRBJ2-3; the DNA was not used to check the table's D call, TRBD1. Germline V gene lookup returns CDR1 SGHKS and CDR2 YYEKEE (reference sequence). The CDR3 spans 13 amino acids, including both terminal residues. The CDR3 protein is CASSFDGQGLLNQ.

This chain joins TRBV20-1 and TRBJ1-2; weak D call: TRBD1 (5 bases). Trimming pared 7 bases from V and 4 bases from J, leaving 10 bases between. The germline CDR1 and CDR2 sequences are DFQATT and SNEGSKA (reference sequence). This CDR3 is built from 11 residues. The CDR3, as DNA: TGCAGTGTTATTGACAGCTATGGCTACACCTTC. This codes for CSVIDSYGYTF.

The chain joins TRBV5-4 to TRBJ2-1; D is possibly TRBD2 (5 bases). The ends were cut back, 4 bases at V and 1 base at J, with 6 bases in the middle. Germline CDR1 SGHNT, CDR2 YYREEE (reference sequence). CDR3 size: 13 residues. For the CDR3, the DNA is TGTGCCAGCAGCCAGCGGTCCTACAATGAGCAGTTCTTC. Protein sequence: CASSQRSYNEQFF.

The rearrangement joins TRBV4-3 to TRBJ1-3; D remains unclear. This CDR3 contains 15 residues. V gave up 4 bases and J gave up 0 bases, with 10 bases separating them. Germline CDR1 is LGHNA and CDR2 is YSLEER. The DNA for the CDR3 is TGCGCCAGCAGCCCCGCCAGTTACTCTGGAAACACCATATATTTT. It specifies CASSPASYSGNTIYF.

J is TRBJ1-2 and V is TRBV7-8; D is perhaps TRBD1 (5 bases). Trimming took 7 bases from V and 5 from J, leaving 14 bases between them. Germline CDR1 is SGHVS and CDR2 is FQNEAQ. This CDR3 has 13 residues. The CDR3 DNA sequence: TGTGCCAGCACTCTGGGGCCCTTTTATGGCTACACCTTC. Translated, it gives CASTLGPFYGYTF.

CDR3 amino acids: CASRKEVAGLGNTEAFF. The DNA of the CDR3 is TGTGCCAGCAGGAAAGAAGTTGCGGGACTGGGGAACACTGAAGCTTTCTTT. This chain joins TRBV3-1 (or the pseudogene TRBV3-2) and TRBJ1-1, with D perhaps TRBD1 (5 bases). Germline lookup yields CDR1 LGHDT and CDR2 YNNKEL (reference sequence). The germline V and J ends were trimmed by 6 bases and 1 base, with 21 bases remaining between them. This CDR3 region has 17 residues.

CDR3 sequence (DNA): TGTGCCTGGAGTGCCCCGCCGGGGGAGAGCGGCTACACCTTC. Its translation is CAWSAPPGESGYTF. V usage is TRBV30 and J usage is TRBJ1-2; maybe TRBD1 (5 bases). Germline V gene data show CDR1 as GTSNPN and CDR2 as SVGIG (reference sequence). V lost 1 base and J 8 bases, leaving 17 bases between the germline ends. CDR3 size: 14 residues.

The chain links TRBV5-8 to TRBJ1-5; possible D gene TRBD1, 5 bases. The CDR3 is 15 residues long. The germline gives CDR1 SGHTS, CDR2 YDEGEE. V lost 4 bases to trimming and J lost 3 bases, with 14 bases between them. This CDR3 is CASSLPEGFNQPQHF. Written as DNA, the CDR3 is TGTGCCAGCAGCCTACCGGAGGGGTTCAATCAGCCCCAGCATTTT. The variable domain in full, with the rest retrieved from reference TRBV5-8 and TRBJ1-5, is EAGVTQSPTHLIKTRGQQATLRCSPISGHTSVYWYQQALGLGLQFLLWYDEGEERNRGNFPPRFSGRQFPNYSSELNVNALELEDSALYLCASSLPEGFNQPQHFGDGTRLSIL.

This chain links TRBV4-3 with TRBJ2-7, with 8 bases that match TRBD1. With V trimmed by 1 base and J by 3 bases, 2 bases remained unmatched. From germline, CDR1 is LGHNA and CDR2 YSLEER. The length of the CDR3 is 14 residues. The CDR3 nucleotides read TGCGCCAGCAGCCAAGTCGGACAGGGCTACGAGCAGTACTTC. Its protein product is CASSQVGQGYEQYF.

This rearrangement joins TRBV15 to TRBJ1-6; no clear D gene. This CDR3 is built from 13 residues. In germline, CDR1 is LNHNV, CDR2 YYDKDF (reference sequence). V was shortened by 0 bases and J by 9 bases, with 6 bases between the two germline ends. The CDR3 here is CATSRDPGSPLHF. The CDR3 DNA follows: TGTGCCACCAGCAGAGATCCCGGTTCACCCCTCCACTTT.

The chain recombines TRBV28 with TRBJ2-3; a possible D gene is TRBD1 (6 bases). The V gene lost 6 bases and the J gene lost 0 bases, with 16 bases spanning the gap. This CDR3 has 16 amino acids. The germline V gene has CDR1 MDHEN and CDR2 SYDVKM. CDR3 in amino acids: CASRPLTGRSTDTQYF. The DNA of the CDR3 is TGTGCCAGCAGACCTCTAACAGGGCGCAGCACAGATACGCAGTATTTT.

The chain links TRBV21-1 to TRBJ2-3; TRBD2, the table's D call, lacks a check against the DNA. TRBV21-1 is reported as a pseudogene. The CDR3 is made up of 16 amino acids. The CDR3 DNA sequence: TGTGCCAGCAGCCACCCAGCGGGAGTCCCGCCAGATACGCAGTATTTT. It encodes CASSHPAGVPPDTQYF.

The V call is TRBV4-3, the J call TRBJ2-3; D unresolved. V was trimmed by 0 bases and J by 9 bases, leaving 19 bases between them. This CDR3 is built from 16 residues. Germline-derived CDR1 and CDR2 are LGHNA and YSLEER. The CDR3 spells CASSQEAVSSGVTQYF. CDR3 bases: TGCGCCAGCAGCCAAGAGGCAGTCTCGTCGGGTGTGACGCAGTATTTT.

This rearrangement joins TRBV29-1 to TRBJ2-7; D is uncertain. Germline values: CDR1 SQVTM, CDR2 ANQGSEA. V was clipped by 7 bases and J by 3 bases, with 19 bases between them. CDR3 length: 14 residues. The CDR3 loop is CSASQAISHYEQYF. In nucleotides, the CDR3 is TGCAGCGCCTCCCAAGCTATTAGCCACTACGAGCAGTACTTC.

On this clone itself: The junction departs from germline at one end; a sequencing error may be responsible. This chain connects TRBV28 to TRBJ2-7, with D possibly TRBD1 on 5 matching bases. Germline V lookup: CDR1 MDHEN, CDR2 SYDVKM. The CDR3 totals 12 residues. The CDR3 DNA follows: TGTGCCAGCAGTTTACCCCTGACAGACCGGTCCTTC. Its translation is CASSLPLTDRSF. Full variable domain (remainder filled in from reference TRBV28 and TRBJ2-7): DVKVTQSSRYLVKRTGEKVFLECVQDMDHENMFWYRQDPGLGLRLIYFSYDVKMKEKGDIPEGYSVSREKKERFSLILESASTNQTSMYLCASSLPLTDRSFGPGTRLTVT.